This T cell receptor (beta chain) was identified during a study of T cells in Graves' hyperthyroidism and ophthalmopathy. Study-level information: Upon initial diagnosis and before any treatment, peripheral blood was collected.

This clonotype showed up many times. Trimming took 3 bases from V and 4 from J, leaving 15 bases between them. The CDR3 has 15 amino acids. Researchers took RNA transcripts and amplified the TCR beta CDR3 regions from them. The HTBI primer set was used in a first-round RT-PCR of the TCR CDR3. TCRdb analysed the multiplex PCR reads with MiXCR anew, one entry per CDR3 protein. The sample has 300,000 to 350,000 distinct CDR3 sequences, roughly 23% seen once. V usage is TRBV12-3 or TRBV12-4 and J usage is TRBJ1-2, with D perhaps matching TRBD1 (6 bases). The sequencing input was blood. This TCR derives from a woman aged 45-59 years with Graves' hyperthyroidism. Here the CDR3 DNA reads TGTGCCAGCAGTTTTGGAGGGGGGTCTCCCTATGGCTACACCTTC. Translated: CASSFGGGSPYGYTF.